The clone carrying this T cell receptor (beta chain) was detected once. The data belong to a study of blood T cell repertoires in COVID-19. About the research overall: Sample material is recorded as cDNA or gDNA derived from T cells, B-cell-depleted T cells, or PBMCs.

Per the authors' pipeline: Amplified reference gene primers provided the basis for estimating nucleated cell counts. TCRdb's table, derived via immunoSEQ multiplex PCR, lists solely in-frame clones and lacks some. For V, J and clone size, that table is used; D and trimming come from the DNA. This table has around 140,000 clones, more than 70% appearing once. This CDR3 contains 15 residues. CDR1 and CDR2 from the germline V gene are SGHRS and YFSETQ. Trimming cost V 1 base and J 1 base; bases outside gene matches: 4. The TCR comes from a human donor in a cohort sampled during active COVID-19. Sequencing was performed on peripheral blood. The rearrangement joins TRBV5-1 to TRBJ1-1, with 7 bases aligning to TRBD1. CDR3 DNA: TGCGCCAGCAGCTTGAGGGGGCCGGGGAACACTGAAGCTTTCTTT. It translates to CASSLRGPGNTEAFF.